The rows below give T cell receptor beta chains drawn from one sample of a study of shared clonotypes between healthy human individuals. TCRdb keeps only in-frame clones here, not all; method: immunoSEQ multiplex PCR. The sample contains roughly 760,000 clones, 74% of which appear only once. What was sequenced was memory CD4+ T cells sorted from blood. These receptors originate from a woman in her twenties or thirties in good health. Each CDR3 is given with its conserved first and last residue. Fields, in order: CDR3 length, J gene, V gene, clone size, D gene, CDR3 DNA, CDR3 protein. The D gene is left open where the match is weak. Size is omitted from some rows. Given values are once, few, many or a class for expanded clones.

cdr3_length: 15
j_call: TRBJ2-3
v_call: TRBV9
clone_size: -
d_call: TRBD2
cdr3_nt: TGTGCCAGCAGCGTAGACCGGACTAGCGGGAGTCCGCAGTATTTT
cdr3_aa: CASSVDRTSGSPQYF

cdr3_length: 14
j_call: TRBJ2-5
v_call: TRBV28
clone_size: few
d_call: TRBD1
cdr3_nt: TGTGCCAGCAGTTTACCAGGGGGCGGTGAGACCCAGTACTTC
cdr3_aa: CASSLPGGGETQYF

cdr3_length: 14
j_call: TRBJ1-2
v_call: TRBV28
clone_size: -
d_call: -
cdr3_nt: TGTGCCAGCAGTCCGGGGGCGGGTAACTATGGCTACACCTTC
cdr3_aa: CASSPGAGNYGYTF

cdr3_length: 14
j_call: TRBJ2-4
v_call: TRBV14
clone_size: -
d_call: -
cdr3_nt: TGTGCCAGCAGCTCCCACGTTGCCAAAAACATTCAGTACTTC
cdr3_aa: CASSSHVAKNIQYF

cdr3_length: 16
j_call: TRBJ2-1
v_call: TRBV19
clone_size: -
d_call: TRBD2
cdr3_nt: TGTGCCAGTAGTCCACGGACTAGCGGGAGACGCAATGAGCAGTTCTTC
cdr3_aa: CASSPRTSGRRNEQFF

cdr3_length: 16
j_call: TRBJ2-7
v_call: TRBV6-5
clone_size: -
d_call: TRBD2
cdr3_nt: TGTGCCAGCAGTTACTCGAGTCCAGCGGGAGCCTACGAGCAGTACTTC
cdr3_aa: CASSYSSPAGAYEQYF

cdr3_length: 16
j_call: TRBJ2-3
v_call: TRBV11-3
clone_size: many
d_call: TRBD2
cdr3_nt: TGTGCCAGCAGCTTAGGGACTAGCGCCTGGGGAGATACGCAGTATTTT
cdr3_aa: CASSLGTSAWGDTQYF

cdr3_length: 14
j_call: TRBJ1-5
v_call: TRBV5-4
clone_size: few
d_call: TRBD1
cdr3_nt: TGTGCCAGCAGCTCCGGGACAGGGGAACAGCCCCAGCATTTT
cdr3_aa: CASSSGTGEQPQHF

cdr3_length: 14
j_call: TRBJ2-3
v_call: TRBV2
clone_size: -
d_call: -
cdr3_nt: TGTGCCAGCAGTGCTGGACTGCACACAGATACGCAGTATTTT
cdr3_aa: CASSAGLHTDTQYF

cdr3_length: 15
j_call: TRBJ1-1
v_call: TRBV4-1
clone_size: -
d_call: -
cdr3_nt: TGCGCCAGCAGCCAAGACGGCCTAGAAGGTACTGAAGCTTTCTTT
cdr3_aa: CASSQDGLEGTEAFF

cdr3_length: 16
j_call: TRBJ2-6
v_call: TRBV5-6
clone_size: -
d_call: -
cdr3_nt: TGTGCCAGCAGCTTAGTTCTTGGTCCTGGGGCCAACGTCCTGACTTTC
cdr3_aa: CASSLVLGPGANVLTF

cdr3_length: 17
j_call: TRBJ1-4
v_call: TRBV5-1
clone_size: -
d_call: -
cdr3_nt: TGCGCCAGCGCACCGGACGGAGGACTTGCAACTAATGAAAAACTGTTTTTT
cdr3_aa: CASAPDGGLATNEKLFF

cdr3_length: 15
j_call: TRBJ2-3
v_call: TRBV4-1
clone_size: -
d_call: TRBD1
cdr3_nt: TGCGCCAGCAGCTTGGGACAGCCTACCACAGATACGCAGTATTTT
cdr3_aa: CASSLGQPTTDTQYF

cdr3_length: 18
j_call: TRBJ2-3
v_call: TRBV5-1
clone_size: -
d_call: TRBD1
cdr3_nt: TGCGCCAGCAGCGCGGGACAGGGGGCGTACCCTAGCACAGATACGCAGTATTTT
cdr3_aa: CASSAGQGAYPSTDTQYF

cdr3_length: 15
j_call: TRBJ2-2
v_call: TRBV5-4
clone_size: few
d_call: -
cdr3_nt: TGTGCCAGCAGCTTTCGTACACCAAACACCGGGGAGCTGTTTTTT
cdr3_aa: CASSFRTPNTGELFF

cdr3_length: 15
j_call: TRBJ2-3
v_call: TRBV19
clone_size: -
d_call: -
cdr3_nt: TGTGCCAGTAGTCCCGGACGGTTGCGAGGAGATACGCAGTATTTT
cdr3_aa: CASSPGRLRGDTQYF

cdr3_length: 15
j_call: TRBJ1-2
v_call: TRBV7-9
clone_size: -
d_call: TRBD1
cdr3_nt: TGTGCCAGCAGCCCCACCTACAGGGGAGGATATGGCTACACCTTC
cdr3_aa: CASSPTYRGGYGYTF

cdr3_length: 14
j_call: TRBJ1-2
v_call: TRBV6-5
clone_size: -
d_call: -
cdr3_nt: TGTGCCAGCAAGCTAGGGGCGATAGATTTTGGCTACACCTTC
cdr3_aa: CASKLGAIDFGYTF